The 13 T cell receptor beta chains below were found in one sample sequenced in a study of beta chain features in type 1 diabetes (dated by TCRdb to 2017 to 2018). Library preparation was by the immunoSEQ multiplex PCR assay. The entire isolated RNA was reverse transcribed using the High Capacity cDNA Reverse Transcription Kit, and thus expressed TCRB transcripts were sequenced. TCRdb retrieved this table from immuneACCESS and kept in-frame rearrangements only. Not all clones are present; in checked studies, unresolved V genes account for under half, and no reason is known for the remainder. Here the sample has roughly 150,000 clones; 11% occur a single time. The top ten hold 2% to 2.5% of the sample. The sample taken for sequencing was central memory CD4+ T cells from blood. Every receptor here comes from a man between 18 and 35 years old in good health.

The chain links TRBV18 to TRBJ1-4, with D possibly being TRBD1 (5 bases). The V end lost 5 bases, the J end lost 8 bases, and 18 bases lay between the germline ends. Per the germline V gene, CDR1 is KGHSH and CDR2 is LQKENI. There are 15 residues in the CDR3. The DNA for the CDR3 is TGTGCCAGCTCATTTGACAGCAAACGGAGGGAAAAACTGTTTTTT. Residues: CASSFDSKRREKLFF.

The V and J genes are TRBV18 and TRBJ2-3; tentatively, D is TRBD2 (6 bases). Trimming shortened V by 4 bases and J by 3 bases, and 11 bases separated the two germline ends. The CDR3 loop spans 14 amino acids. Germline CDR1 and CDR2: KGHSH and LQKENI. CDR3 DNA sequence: TGTGCCAGCTCACGGGACTTCCGGACAGATACGCAGTATTTT. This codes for CASSRDFRTDTQYF.

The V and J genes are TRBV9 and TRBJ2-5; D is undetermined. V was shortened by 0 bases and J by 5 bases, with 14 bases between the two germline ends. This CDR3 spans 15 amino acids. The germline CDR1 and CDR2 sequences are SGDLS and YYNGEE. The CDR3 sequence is CASSVAGSWPETQYF. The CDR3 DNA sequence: TGTGCCAGCAGCGTAGCTGGGTCCTGGCCCGAGACCCAGTACTTC.

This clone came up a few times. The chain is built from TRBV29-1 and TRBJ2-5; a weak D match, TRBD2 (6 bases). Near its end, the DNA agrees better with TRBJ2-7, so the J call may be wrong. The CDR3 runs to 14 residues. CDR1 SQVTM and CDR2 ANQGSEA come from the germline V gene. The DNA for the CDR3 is TGCAGCGTGGCCGGGACTCACTCCTCCTACGAGCAGTACTTC. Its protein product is CSVAGTHSSYEQYF.

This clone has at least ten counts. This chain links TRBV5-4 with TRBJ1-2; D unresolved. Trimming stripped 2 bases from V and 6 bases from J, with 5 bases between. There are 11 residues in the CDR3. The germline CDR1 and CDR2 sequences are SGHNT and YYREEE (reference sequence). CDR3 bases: TGTGCCAGCAGCTTTGTAGATGGCTACACCTTC. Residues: CASSFVDGYTF.

CDR3 DNA sequence: TGTGCCAGCAGCCAAGAAGGACTAGCGGGAGGGGATGAGCAGTTCTTC. Residues: CASSQEGLAGGDEQFF. The rearrangement joins TRBV4-2 to TRBJ2-1, with TRBD2 identical over 15 bases. Germline V gene lookup returns CDR1 LGHNA and CDR2 YNFKEQ. With V trimmed by 0 bases and J by 8 bases, 2 bases remained unmatched. The CDR3 length is 16 residues.

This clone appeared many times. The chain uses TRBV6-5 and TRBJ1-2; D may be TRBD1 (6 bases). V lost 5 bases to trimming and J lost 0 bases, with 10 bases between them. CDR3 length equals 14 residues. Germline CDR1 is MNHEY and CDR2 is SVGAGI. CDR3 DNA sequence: TGTGCCAGCAGTCCCGGGACATCTAACTATGGCTACACCTTC. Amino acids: CASSPGTSNYGYTF.

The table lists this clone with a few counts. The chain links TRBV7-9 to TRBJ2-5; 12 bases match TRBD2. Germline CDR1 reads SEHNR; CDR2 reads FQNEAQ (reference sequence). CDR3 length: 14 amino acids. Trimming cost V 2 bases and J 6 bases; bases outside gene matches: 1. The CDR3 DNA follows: TGTGCCAGCAGCTTACTAGCGGGGGGGAAGACCCAGTACTTC. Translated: CASSLLAGGKTQYF.

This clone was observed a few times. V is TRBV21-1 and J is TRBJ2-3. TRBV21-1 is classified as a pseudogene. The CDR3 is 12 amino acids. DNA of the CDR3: TGTGCCAGCAGCAAAGAACCGGATACGCAGTATTTT. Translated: CASSKEPDTQYF.

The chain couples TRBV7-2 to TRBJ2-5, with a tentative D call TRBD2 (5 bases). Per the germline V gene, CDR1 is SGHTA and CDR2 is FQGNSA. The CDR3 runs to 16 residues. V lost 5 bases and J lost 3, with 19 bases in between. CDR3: CASSAGLIGRKETQYF. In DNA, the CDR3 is TGTGCCAGCAGCGCCGGACTGATAGGAAGAAAAGAGACCCAGTACTTC. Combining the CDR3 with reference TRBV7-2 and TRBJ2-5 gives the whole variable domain GAGVSQSPSNKVTEKGKDVELRCDPISGHTALYWYRQSLGQGLEFLIYFQGNSAPDKSGLPSDRFSAERTGGSVSTLTIQRTQQEDSAVYLCASSAGLIGRKETQYFGPGTRLLVL.

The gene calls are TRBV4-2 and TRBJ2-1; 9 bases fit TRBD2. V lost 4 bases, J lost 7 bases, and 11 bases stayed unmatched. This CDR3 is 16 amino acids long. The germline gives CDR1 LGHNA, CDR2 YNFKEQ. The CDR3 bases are TGTGCCAGCAGCCTTGATGCCAGGACTAGCGTTAATGAGCAGTTCTTC. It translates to CASSLDARTSVNEQFF.

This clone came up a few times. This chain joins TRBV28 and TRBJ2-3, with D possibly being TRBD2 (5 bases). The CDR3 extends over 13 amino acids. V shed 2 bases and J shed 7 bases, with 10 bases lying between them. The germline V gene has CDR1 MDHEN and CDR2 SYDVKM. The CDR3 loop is CASSLARDNTQYF. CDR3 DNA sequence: TGTGCCAGCAGTTTAGCCCGGGATAATACGCAGTATTTT.

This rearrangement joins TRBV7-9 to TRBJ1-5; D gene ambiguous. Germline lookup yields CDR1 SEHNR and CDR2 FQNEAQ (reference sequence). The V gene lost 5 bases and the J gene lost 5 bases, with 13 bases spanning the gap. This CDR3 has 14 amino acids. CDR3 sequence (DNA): TGTGCCAGCAGCCTAGACGGGTGGTATCAGCCCCAGCATTTT. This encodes CASSLDGWYQPQHF.